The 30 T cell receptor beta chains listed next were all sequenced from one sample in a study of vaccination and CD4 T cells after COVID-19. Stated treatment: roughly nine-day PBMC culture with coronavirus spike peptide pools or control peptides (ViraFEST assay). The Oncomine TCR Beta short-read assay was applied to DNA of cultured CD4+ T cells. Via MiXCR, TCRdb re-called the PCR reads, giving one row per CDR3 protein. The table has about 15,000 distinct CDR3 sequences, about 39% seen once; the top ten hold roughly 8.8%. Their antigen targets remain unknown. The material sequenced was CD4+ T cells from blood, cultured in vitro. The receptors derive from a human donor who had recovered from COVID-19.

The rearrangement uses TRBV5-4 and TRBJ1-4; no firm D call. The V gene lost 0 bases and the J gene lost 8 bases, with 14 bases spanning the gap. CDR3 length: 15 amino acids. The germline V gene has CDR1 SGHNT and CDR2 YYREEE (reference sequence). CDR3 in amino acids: CASSLGTRVGEKLFF. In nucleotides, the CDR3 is TGTGCCAGCAGCTTGGGAACAAGAGTGGGCGAAAAACTGTTTTTT.

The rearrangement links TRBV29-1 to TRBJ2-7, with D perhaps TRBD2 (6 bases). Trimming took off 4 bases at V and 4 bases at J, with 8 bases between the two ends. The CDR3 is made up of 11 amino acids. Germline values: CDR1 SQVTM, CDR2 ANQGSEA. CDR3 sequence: CSVGLAYEQYF. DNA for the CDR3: TGCAGCGTTGGTCTAGCGTACGAGCAGTACTTC.

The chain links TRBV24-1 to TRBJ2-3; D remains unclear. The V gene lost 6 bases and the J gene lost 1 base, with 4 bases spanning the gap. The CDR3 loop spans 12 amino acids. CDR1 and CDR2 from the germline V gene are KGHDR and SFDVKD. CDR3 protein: CATSLGTDTQYF. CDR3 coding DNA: TGTGCCACCAGTTTGGGCACAGATACGCAGTATTTT.

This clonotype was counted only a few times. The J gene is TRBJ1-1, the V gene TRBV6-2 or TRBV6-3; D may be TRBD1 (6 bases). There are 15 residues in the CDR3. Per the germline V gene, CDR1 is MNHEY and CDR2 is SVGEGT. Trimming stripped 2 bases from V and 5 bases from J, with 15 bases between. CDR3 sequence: CASSYPAQGKTEAFF. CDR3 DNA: TGTGCCAGCAGTTACCCCGCTCAGGGGAAGACTGAAGCTTTCTTT.

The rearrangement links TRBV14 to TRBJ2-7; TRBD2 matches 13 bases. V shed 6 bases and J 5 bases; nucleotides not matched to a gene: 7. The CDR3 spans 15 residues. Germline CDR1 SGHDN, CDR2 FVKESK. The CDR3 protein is CASSQTSGRFHEQYF. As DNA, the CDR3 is TGTGCCAGCAGTCAGACTAGCGGGAGGTTCCACGAGCAGTACTTC.

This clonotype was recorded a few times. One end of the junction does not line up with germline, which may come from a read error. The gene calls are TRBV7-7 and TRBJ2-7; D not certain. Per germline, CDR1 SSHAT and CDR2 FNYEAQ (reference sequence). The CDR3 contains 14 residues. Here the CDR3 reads CASSSSSAFYEQYF. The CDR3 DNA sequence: TGTGCTAGCAGCTCTTCGTCAGCTTTCTACGAGCAGTACTTC. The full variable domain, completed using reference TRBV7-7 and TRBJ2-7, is GAGVSQSPRYKVTKRGQDVTLRCDPISSHATLYWYQQALGQGPEFLTYFNYEAQPDKSGLPSDRFSAERPEGSISTLTIQRTEQRDSAMYRCASSSSSAFYEQYFGPGTRLTVT.

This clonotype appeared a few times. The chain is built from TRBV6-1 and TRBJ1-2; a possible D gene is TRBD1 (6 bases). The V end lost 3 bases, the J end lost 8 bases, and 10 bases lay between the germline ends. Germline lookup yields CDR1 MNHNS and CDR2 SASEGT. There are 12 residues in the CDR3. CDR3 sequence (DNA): TGTGCCAGCAGTGACAGGGGCAGGGGCTACACCTTC. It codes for CASSDRGRGYTF.

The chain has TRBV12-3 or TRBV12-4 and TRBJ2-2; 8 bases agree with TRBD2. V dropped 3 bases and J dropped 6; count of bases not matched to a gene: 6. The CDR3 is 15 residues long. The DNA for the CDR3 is TGTGCCAGCAGTTTGAGTAGCGGGGACGCCGGGGAGCTGTTTTTT. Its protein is CASSLSSGDAGELFF.

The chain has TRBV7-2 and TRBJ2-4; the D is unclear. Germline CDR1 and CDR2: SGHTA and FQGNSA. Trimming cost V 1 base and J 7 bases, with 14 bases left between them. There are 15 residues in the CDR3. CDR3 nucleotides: TGTGCCAGCAGCTTAGTAGGGCTCGGGTCGAACATTCAGTACTTC. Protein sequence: CASSLVGLGSNIQYF.

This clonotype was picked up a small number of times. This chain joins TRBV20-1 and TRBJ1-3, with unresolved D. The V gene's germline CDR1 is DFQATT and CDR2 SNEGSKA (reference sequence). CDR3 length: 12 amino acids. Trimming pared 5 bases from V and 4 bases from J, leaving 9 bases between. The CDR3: CSALGPGNTIYF. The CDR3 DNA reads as TGCAGTGCTCTAGGGCCAGGAAACACCATATATTTT.

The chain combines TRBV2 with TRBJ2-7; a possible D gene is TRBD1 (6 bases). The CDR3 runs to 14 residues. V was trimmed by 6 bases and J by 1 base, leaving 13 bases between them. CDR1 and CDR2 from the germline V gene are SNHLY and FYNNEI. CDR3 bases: TGTGCCAGCAGCGACAGGCAGGGTTCCTACGAGCAGTACTTC. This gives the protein CASSDRQGSYEQYF.

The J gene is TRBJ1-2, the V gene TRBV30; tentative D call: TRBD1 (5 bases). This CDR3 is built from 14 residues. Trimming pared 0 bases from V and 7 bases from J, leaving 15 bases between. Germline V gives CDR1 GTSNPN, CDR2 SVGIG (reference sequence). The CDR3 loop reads CAWSVSGRGTGYTF. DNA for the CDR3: TGTGCCTGGAGTGTAAGTGGTAGGGGTACTGGCTACACCTTC. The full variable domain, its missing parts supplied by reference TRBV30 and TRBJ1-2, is SQTIHQWPATLVQPVGSPLSLECTVEGTSNPNLYWYRQAAGRGLQLLFYSVGIGQISSEVPQNLSASRPQDRQFILSSKKLLLSDSGFYLCAWSVSGRGTGYTFGSGTRLTVV.

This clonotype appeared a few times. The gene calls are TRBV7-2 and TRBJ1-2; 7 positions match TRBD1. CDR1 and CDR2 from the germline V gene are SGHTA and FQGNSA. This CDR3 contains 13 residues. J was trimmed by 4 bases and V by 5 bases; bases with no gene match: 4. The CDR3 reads CASSTGVAYGYTF. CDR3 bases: TGTGCCAGCAGCACAGGGGTAGCCTATGGCTACACCTTC. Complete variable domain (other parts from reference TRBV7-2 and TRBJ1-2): GAGVSQSPSNKVTEKGKDVELRCDPISGHTALYWYRQSLGQGLEFLIYFQGNSAPDKSGLPSDRFSAERTGGSVSTLTIQRTQQEDSAVYLCASSTGVAYGYTFGSGTRLTVV.

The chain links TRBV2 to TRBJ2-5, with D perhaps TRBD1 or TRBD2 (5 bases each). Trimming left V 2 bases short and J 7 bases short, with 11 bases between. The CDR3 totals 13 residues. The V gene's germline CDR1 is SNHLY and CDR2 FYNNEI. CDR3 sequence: CASSEWVRGTQYF. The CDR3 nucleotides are TGTGCCAGCAGTGAATGGGTGAGGGGGACCCAGTACTTC. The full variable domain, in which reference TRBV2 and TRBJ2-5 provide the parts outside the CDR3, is EPEVTQTPSHQVTQMGQEVILRCVPISNHLYFYWYRQILGQKVEFLVSFYNNEISEKSEIFDDQFSVERPDGSNFTLKIRSTKLEDSAMYFCASSEWVRGTQYFGPGTRLLVL.

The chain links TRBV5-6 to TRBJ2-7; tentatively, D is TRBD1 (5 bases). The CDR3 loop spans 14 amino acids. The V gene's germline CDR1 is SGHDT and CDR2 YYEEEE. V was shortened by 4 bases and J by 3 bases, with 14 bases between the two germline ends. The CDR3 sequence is CASSPQGRDYEQYF. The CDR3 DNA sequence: TGTGCCAGCAGCCCCCAGGGCAGGGACTACGAGCAGTACTTC.

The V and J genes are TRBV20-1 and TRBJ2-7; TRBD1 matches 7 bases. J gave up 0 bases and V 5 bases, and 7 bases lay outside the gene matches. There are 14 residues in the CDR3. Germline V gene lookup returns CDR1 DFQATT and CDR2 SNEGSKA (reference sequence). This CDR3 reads CSAGQASSSYEQYF. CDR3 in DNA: TGCAGTGCTGGACAGGCCTCTAGCTCCTACGAGCAGTACTTC.

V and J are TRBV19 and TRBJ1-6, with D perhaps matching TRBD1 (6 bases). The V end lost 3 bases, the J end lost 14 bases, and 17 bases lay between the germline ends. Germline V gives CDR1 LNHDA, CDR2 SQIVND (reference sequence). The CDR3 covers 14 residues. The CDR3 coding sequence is TGTGCCAGTAGTATTACCCTCAGGGGATCCGCCCTCCACTTT. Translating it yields CASSITLRGSALHF.

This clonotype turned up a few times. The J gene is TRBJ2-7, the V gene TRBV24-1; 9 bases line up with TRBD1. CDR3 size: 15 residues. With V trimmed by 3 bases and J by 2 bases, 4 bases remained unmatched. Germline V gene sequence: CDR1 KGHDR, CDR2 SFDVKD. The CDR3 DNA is TGTGCCACCAGTGATCCGGGACAGGGCGCCTACGAGCAGTACTTC. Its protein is CATSDPGQGAYEQYF.

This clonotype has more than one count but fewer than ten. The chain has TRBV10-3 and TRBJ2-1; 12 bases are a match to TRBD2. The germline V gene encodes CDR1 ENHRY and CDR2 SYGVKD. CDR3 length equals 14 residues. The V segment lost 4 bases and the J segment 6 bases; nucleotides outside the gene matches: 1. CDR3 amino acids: CAISVGLAGNEQFF. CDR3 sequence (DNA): TGTGCCATCAGTGTGGGACTAGCGGGCAATGAGCAGTTCTTC.

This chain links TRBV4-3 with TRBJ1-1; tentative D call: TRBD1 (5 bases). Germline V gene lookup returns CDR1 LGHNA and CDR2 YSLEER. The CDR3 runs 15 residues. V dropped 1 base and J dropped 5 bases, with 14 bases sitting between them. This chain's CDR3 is CASSQGREDRTEAFF. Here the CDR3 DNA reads TGCGCCAGCAGCCAAGGCAGGGAGGATAGGACTGAAGCTTTCTTT.

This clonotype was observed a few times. The CDR3, as DNA: TGTGCCAGCAGTGGGGACAAAAACTATGGCTACACCTTC. Protein product: CASSGDKNYGYTF. The chain links TRBV6-1 to TRBJ1-2, with D tentatively TRBD1 (6 bases). This CDR3 has 13 residues. Germline CDR1 reads MNHNS; CDR2 reads SASEGT. The ends were cut back, 4 bases at V and 2 bases at J, with 8 bases in the middle.

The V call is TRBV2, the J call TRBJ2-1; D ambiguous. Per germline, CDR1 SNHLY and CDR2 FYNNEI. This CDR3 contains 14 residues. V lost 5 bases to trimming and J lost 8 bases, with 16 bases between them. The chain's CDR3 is CASSWKPSWDEQFF. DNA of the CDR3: TGTGCCAGCAGTTGGAAACCGAGTTGGGATGAGCAGTTCTTC.

The CDR3, as DNA: TGTGCCAGCAGCCAAGGGCGGACAGTGAGGAACACCGGGGAGCTGTTTTTT. Residues: CASSQGRTVRNTGELFF. This chain connects TRBV14 to TRBJ2-2, with D possibly being TRBD1 (6 bases). Germline lookup yields CDR1 SGHDN and CDR2 FVKESK. The CDR3 covers 17 residues. V was shortened by 1 base and J by 1 base, with 13 bases between the two germline ends.

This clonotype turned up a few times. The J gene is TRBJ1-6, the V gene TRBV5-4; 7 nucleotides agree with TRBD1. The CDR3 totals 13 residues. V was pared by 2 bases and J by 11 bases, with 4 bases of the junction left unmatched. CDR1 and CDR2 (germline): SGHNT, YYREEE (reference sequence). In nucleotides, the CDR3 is TGTGCCAGCAGCTTAGGACAGGACGCACCCCTCCACTTT. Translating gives CASSLGQDAPLHF.

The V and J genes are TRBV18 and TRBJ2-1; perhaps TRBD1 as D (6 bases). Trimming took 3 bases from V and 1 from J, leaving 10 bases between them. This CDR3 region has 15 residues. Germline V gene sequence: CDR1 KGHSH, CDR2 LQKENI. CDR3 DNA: TGTGCCAGCTCACCCCAGACAGGTTCCTACAATGAGCAGTTCTTC. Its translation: CASSPQTGSYNEQFF.

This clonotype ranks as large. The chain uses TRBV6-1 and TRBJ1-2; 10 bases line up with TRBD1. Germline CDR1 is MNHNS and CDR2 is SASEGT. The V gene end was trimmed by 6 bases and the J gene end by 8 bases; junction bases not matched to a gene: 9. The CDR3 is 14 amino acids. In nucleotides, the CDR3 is TGTGCCAGCAGGAACTTGGACAGGGGGAGCGGCTACACCTTC. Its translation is CASRNLDRGSGYTF.

CDR3 loop: CASSFRTANSPLHF. The CDR3 DNA sequence: TGTGCCAGCAGCTTCAGGACGGCCAATTCACCCCTCCACTTT. V is TRBV5-5 and J is TRBJ1-6; D gene unclear. Trimming stripped 2 bases from V and 7 bases from J, with 10 bases between. The CDR3 has 14 amino acids. The V gene's germline CDR1 is SGHKS and CDR2 YYEKEE (reference sequence).

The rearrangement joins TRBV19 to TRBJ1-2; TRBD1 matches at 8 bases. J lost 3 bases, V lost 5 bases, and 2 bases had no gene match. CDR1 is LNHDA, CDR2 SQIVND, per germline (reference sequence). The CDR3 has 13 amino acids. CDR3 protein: CASSLDRDYGYTF. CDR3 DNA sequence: TGTGCCAGTAGTTTGGACAGGGACTATGGCTACACCTTC.

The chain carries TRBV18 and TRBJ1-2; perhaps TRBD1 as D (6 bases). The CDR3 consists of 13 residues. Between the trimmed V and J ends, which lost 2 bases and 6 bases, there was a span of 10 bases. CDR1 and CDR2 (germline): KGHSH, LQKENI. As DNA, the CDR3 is TGTGCCAGCTCACCAGGGCAGGGGAATGGCTACACCTTC. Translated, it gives CASSPGQGNGYTF.

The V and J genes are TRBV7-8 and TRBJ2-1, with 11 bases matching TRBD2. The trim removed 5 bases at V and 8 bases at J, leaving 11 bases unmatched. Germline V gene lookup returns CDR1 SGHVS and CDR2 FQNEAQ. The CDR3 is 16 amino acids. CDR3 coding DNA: TGTGCCAGCAGCACCGTAGCGGGAGGGCCCGTAGATGAGCAGTTCTTC. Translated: CASSTVAGGPVDEQFF.